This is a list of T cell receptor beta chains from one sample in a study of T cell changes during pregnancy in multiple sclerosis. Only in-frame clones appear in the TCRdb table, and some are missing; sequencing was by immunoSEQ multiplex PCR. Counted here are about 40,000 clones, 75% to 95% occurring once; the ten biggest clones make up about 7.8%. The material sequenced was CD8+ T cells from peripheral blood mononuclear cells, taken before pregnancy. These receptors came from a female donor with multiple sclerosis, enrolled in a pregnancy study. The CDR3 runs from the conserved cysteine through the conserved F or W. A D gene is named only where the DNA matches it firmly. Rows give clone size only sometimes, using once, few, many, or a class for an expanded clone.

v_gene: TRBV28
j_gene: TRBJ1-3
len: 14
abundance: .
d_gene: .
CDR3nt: TGTGCCAGCAGTTTCAGGAGGAGTCCAAACACCATATATTTT
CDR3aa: CASSFRRSPNTIYF

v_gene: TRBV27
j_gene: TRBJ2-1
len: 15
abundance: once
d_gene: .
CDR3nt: TGTGCCAGCAGTCTTACAGGGAGCTCCTACAATGAGCAGTTCTTC
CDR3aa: CASSLTGSSYNEQFF

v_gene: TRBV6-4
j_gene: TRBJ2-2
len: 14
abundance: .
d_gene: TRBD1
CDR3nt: TGTGCCAGCAGTGAAGGGACAGGGAACCGGGAGCTGTTTTTT
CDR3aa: CASSEGTGNRELFF

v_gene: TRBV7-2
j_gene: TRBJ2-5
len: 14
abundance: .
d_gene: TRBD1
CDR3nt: TGTGCCAGCAGCCTCTGGACAGGGGGAGAGACCCAGTACTTC
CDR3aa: CASSLWTGGETQYF

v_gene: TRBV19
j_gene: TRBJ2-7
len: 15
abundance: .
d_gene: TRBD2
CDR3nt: TGTGCCAGTAGCCTGGGAACTAGCGGGATCTACGAGCAGTACTTC
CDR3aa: CASSLGTSGIYEQYF

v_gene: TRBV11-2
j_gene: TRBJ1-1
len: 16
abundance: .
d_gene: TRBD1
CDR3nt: TGTGCCAGCAGACAGAGGACAGGGGGGGAGAACACTGAAGCTTTCTTT
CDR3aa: CASRQRTGGENTEAFF

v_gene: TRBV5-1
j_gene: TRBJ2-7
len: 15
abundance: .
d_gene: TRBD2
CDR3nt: TGCGCCAGCAGCTCGGGACTAGCGGGAGGCTACGAGCAGTACTTC
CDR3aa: CASSSGLAGGYEQYF

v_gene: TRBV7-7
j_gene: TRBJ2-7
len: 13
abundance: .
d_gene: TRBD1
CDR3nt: TGTGCTAGCAGCTCGGGACAGGACTACGAGCAGTACTTC
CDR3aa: CASSSGQDYEQYF

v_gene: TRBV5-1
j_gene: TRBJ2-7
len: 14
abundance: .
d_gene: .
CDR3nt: TGCGCCAGCAGCATACAGGGTGCTTTAAACGAGCAGTACTTC
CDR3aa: CASSIQGALNEQYF

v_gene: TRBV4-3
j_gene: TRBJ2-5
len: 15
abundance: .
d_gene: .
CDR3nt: TGCGCCAGCAGCCAAGATGGCGGCGGGGAAGAGACCCAGTACTTC
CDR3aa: CASSQDGGGEETQYF

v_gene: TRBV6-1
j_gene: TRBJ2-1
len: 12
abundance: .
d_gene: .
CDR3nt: TGTGCCAGCAGGGACAGATACAATGAGCAGTTCTTC
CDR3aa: CASRDRYNEQFF

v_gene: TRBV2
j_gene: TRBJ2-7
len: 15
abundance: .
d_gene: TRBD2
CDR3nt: TGTGCCAGCAGTGACTTGGCTAGCGGGAGCTACGAGCAGTACTTC
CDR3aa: CASSDLASGSYEQYF

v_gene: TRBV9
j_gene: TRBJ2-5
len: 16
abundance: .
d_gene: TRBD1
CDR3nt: TGTGCCAGCAGCTCCCGTTCCGGGACAGGGTCAGAGACCCAGTACTTC
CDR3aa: CASSSRSGTGSETQYF

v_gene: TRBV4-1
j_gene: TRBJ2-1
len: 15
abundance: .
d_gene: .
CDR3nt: TGCGCCAGCAGCCAAGATCGTCAGGGCTACAATGAGCAGTTCTTC
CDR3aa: CASSQDRQGYNEQFF

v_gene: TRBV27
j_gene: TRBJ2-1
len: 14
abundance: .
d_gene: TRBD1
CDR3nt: TGTGCCAGCAGCTCCGGGACAGGGTTTGGTGAGCAGTTCTTC
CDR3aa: CASSSGTGFGEQFF

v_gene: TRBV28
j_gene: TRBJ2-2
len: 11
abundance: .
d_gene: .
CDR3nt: TGTGCCAGCAGTACATCCGGGGAGCTGTTTTTT
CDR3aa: CASSTSGELFF

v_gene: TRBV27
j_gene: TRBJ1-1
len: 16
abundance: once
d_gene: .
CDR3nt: TGTGCCAGCAGTTTCGGCAGGGAGGGGTTGAACACTGAAGCTTTCTTT
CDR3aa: CASSFGREGLNTEAFF

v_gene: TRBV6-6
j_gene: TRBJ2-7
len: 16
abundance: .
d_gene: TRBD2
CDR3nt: TGTGCCAGCAGCCCCCGTGGTTCTAGCGGGACCTACGAGCAGTACTTC
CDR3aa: CASSPRGSSGTYEQYF

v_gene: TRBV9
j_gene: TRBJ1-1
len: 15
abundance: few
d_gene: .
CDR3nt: TGTGCCAGCAGCGGACTTACAGGGATGAACACTGAAGCTTTCTTT
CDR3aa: CASSGLTGMNTEAFF

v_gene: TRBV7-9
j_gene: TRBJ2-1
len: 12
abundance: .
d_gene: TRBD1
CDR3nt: TGTGCCAGCAGCTTATTTCCGACAGGGCCGTTCTTC
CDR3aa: CASSLFPTGPFF

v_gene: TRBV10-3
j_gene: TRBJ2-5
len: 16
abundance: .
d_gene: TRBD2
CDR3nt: TGTGCCATCAGTGAAACTAGCGGGAGAAGCGAGAAGACCCAGTACTTC
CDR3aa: CAISETSGRSEKTQYF

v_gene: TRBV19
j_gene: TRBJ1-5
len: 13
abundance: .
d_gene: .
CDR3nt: TGTGCCAGTAGTATAGGTCCCGGGCAGCCCCAGCATTTT
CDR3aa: CASSIGPGQPQHF

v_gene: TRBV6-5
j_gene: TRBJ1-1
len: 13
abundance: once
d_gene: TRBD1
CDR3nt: TGTGCCAGCAGTTACACCCAGGGGGCTGAAGCTTTCTTT
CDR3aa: CASSYTQGAEAFF

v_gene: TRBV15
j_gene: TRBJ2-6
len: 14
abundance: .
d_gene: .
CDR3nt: TGTGCCACCAGCAGCGTCTCTGGGGCCAACGTCCTGACTTTC
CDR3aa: CATSSVSGANVLTF

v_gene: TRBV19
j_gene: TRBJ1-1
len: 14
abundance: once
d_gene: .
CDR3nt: TGTGCCAGTAGTTTACAGTTTTTGAACACTGAAGCTTTCTTT
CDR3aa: CASSLQFLNTEAFF

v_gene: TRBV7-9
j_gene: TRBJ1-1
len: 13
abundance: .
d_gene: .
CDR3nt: TGTGCCAGCAGCTTAGGGACAAACACTGAAGCTTTCTTT
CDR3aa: CASSLGTNTEAFF

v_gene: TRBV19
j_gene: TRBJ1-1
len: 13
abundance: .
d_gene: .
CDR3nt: TGTGCCAGTGATTGGGGCTCAGGCACTGAAGCTTTCTTT
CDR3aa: CASDWGSGTEAFF

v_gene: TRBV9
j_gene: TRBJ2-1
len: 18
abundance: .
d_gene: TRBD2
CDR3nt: TGTGCCAGCAGCGCCGCCGGGACTAGCGGGGGGGGCTACAATGAGCAGTTCTTC
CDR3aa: CASSAAGTSGGGYNEQFF

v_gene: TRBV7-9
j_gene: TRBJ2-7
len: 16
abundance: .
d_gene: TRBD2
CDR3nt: TGTGCCAGCAGCTTAATAGCGGGAGGGCCCGGTTTCGAGCAGTACTTC
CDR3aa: CASSLIAGGPGFEQYF

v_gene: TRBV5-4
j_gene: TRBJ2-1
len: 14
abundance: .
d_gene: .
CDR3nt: TGTGCCAGCAGCTGGGAGGTCTCCTACAATGAGCAGTTCTTC
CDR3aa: CASSWEVSYNEQFF

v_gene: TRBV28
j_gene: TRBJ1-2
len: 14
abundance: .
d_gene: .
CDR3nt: TGTGCCAGCACCCGAGGGAGGGGATCGTATGGCTACACCTTC
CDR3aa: CASTRGRGSYGYTF